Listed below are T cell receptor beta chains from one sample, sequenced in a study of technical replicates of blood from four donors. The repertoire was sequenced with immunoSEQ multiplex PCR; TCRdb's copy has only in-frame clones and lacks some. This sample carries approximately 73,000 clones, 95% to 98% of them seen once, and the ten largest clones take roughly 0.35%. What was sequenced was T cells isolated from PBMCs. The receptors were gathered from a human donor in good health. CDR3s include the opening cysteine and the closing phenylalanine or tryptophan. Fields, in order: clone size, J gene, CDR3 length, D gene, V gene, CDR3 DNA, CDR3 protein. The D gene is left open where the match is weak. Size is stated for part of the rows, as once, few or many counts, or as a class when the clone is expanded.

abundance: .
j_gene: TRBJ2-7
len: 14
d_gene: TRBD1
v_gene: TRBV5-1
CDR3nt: TGCGCCAGCAGCTCTAGGACAGGGGGCTACGAGCAGTACTTC
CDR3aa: CASSSRTGGYEQYF

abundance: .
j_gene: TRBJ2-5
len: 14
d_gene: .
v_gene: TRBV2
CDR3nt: TGTGCCAGCAGTGAAGGGACAGTAAGTGGGACCCAGTACTTC
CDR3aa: CASSEGTVSGTQYF

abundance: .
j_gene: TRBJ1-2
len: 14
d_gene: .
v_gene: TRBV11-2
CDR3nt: TGTGCCAGCAGCTTACAGGGATGGAGCTATGGCTACACCTTC
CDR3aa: CASSLQGWSYGYTF

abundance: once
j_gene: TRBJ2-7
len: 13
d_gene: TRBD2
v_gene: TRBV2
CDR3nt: TGTGCCAGCGTGGGACTAGCGGTCTACGAGCAGTACTTC
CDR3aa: CASVGLAVYEQYF

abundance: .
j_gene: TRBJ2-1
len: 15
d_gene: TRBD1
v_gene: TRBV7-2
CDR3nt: TGTGCCAGCAGCTTAGTTGGGACAGCTGGAGTGCGGCAGTTCTTC
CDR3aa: CASSLVGTAGVRQFF

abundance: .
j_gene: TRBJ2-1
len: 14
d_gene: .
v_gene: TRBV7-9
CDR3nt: TGTGCCAGCAACTCCGGGGGACCATACAATGAGCAGTTCTTC
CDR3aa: CASNSGGPYNEQFF

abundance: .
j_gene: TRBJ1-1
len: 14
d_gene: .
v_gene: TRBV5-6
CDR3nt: TGTGCCAGCAGCTTGGGGGGACTCGAGAGTGAAGCTTTCTTT
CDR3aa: CASSLGGLESEAFF

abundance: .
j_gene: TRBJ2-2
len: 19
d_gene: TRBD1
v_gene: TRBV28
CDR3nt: TGTGCCAGCAGTTCTCACGGATATACAGGGGCGGCGGACACCGGGGAGCTGTTTTTT
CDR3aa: CASSSHGYTGAADTGELFF

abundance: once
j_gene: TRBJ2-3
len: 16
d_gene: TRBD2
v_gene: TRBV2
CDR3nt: TGTGCCAGCGGGCTAGCGGGAGGGATACCCACAGATACGCAGTATTTT
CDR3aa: CASGLAGGIPTDTQYF

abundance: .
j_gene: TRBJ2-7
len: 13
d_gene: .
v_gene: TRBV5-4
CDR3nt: TGTGCCAGCAGCTTGGCAGCGTTTGACGAGCAGTACTTC
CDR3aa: CASSLAAFDEQYF

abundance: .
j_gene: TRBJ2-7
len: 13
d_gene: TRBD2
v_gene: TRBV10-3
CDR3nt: TGTGCCATCAGGGGACTAGCGGATTACGAGCAGTACTTC
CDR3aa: CAIRGLADYEQYF

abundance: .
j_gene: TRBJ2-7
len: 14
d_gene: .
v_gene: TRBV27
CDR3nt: TGTGCCAGCAGTTTATCCAGCGGAGGGTACGAGCAGTACTTC
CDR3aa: CASSLSSGGYEQYF

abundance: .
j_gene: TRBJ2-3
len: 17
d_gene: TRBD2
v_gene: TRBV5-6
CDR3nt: TGTGCCAGCAGCTCGGAGGGACTAGCGGGATTCACAGATACGCAGTATTTT
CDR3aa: CASSSEGLAGFTDTQYF

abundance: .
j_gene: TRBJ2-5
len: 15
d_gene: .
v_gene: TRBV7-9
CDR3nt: TGTGCCAGCAGCTTAGATCCATCAGAACAAGAGACCCAGTACTTC
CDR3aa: CASSLDPSEQETQYF

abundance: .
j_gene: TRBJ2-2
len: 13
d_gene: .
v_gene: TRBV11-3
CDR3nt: TGTGCCAGCAGCTTAGCTAGCGCCGGGGAGCTGTTTTTT
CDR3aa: CASSLASAGELFF

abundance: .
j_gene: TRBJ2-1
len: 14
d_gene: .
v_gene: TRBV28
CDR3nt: TGTGCCAGCAGTTTTTGGGGCCAGGGCAATGAGCAGTTCTTC
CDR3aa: CASSFWGQGNEQFF

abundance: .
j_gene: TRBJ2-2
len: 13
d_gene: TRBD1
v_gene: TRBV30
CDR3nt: TGTGCCGAGGACAGGGGGGTCACCGGGGAGCTGTTTTTT
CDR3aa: CAEDRGVTGELFF

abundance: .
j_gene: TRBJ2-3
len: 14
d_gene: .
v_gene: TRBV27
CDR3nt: TGTGCCAGCAAACGGGCGGGAAGCACAGATACGCAGTATTTT
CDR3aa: CASKRAGSTDTQYF

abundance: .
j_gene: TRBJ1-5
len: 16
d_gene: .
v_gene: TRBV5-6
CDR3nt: TGTGCCAGCAGCTTGGGGACCGGGACACTCAATCAGCCCCAGCATTTT
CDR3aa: CASSLGTGTLNQPQHF

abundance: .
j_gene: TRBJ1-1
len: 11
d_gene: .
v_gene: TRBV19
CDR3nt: TGTGCCAGTGTTGACTATTCAGAAGCTTTCTTT
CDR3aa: CASVDYSEAFF

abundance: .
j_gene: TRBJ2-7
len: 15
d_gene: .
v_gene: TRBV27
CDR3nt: TGTGCCAGCAGTTTTAGTGGGACTCATCCCTACGAGCAGTACTTC
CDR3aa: CASSFSGTHPYEQYF

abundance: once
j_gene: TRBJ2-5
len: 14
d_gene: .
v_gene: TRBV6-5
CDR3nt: TGTGCCAGCAGTTACCCCGATGGAGGGGAGACCCAGTACTTC
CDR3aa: CASSYPDGGETQYF

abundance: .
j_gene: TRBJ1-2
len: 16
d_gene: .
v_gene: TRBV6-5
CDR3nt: TGTGCCAGCAGTTACGCACAGGGCGCCGGTAACTATGGCTACACCTTC
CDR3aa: CASSYAQGAGNYGYTF

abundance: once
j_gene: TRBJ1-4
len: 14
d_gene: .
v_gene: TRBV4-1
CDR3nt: TGCGCCAGCAGCCACCCAGGCCTTAATGAAAAACTGTTTTTT
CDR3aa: CASSHPGLNEKLFF

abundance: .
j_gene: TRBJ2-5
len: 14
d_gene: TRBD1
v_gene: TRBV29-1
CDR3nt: TGCAGCGTTGAAGATACAGGGGCTATGGAGACCCAGTACTTC
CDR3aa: CSVEDTGAMETQYF

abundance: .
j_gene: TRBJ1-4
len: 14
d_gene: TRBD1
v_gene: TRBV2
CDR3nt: TGTGCCAGCACCTATACAGGGGGCCGTGAAAAACTGTTTTTT
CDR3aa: CASTYTGGREKLFF

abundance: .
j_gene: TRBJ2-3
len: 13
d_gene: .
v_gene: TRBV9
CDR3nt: TGTGCCAGCAGCGGGGGACTTACAGATACGCAGTATTTT
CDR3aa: CASSGGLTDTQYF

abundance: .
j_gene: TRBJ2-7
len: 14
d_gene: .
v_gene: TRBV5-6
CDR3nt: TGTGCCAGCAGCTTTAGTCTCTCCTCCCACGAGCAGTACTTC
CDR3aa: CASSFSLSSHEQYF

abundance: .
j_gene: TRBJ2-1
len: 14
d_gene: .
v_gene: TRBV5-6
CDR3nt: TGTGCCAGCAGCTTCATACTAGCTGGAGATGAGCAGTTCTTC
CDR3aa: CASSFILAGDEQFF

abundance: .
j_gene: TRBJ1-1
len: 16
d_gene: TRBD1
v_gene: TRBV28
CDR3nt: TGTGCCAGCAGTTTTCCGCAGGGGGAATTTGACACTGAAGCTTTCTTT
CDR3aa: CASSFPQGEFDTEAFF

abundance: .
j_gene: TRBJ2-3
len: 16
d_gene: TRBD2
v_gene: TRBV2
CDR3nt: TGTGCCAGCAATTGGGACCCTAGCGGGAGTCTAGATACGCAGTATTTT
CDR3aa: CASNWDPSGSLDTQYF

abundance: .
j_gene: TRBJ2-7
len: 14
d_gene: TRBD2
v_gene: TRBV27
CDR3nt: TGTGCCAGCAGTATGGCGGGAGGAGTCTACGAGCAGTACTTC
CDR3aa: CASSMAGGVYEQYF

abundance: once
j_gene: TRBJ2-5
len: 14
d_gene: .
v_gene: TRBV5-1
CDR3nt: TGCGCCAGCAGCTTGTCGGGGGGCGCAGAGACCCAGTACTTC
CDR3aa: CASSLSGGAETQYF

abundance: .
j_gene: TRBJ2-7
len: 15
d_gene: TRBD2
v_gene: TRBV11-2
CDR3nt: TGTGCCAGCAGCCCCGGACTAGCCGTACCTTACGAGCAGTACTTC
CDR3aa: CASSPGLAVPYEQYF

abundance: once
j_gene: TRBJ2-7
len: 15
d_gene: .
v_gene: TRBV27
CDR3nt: TGTGCCAGCAGCGGGGGACAGTCACCCTCCTACGAGCAGTACTTC
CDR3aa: CASSGGQSPSYEQYF

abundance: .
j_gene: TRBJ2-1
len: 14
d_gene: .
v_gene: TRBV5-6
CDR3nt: TGTGCCAGCAGCTGGGGCTCCGGCGTCAATGAGCAGTTCTTC
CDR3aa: CASSWGSGVNEQFF

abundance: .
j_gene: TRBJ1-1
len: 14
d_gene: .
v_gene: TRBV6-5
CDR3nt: TGTGCCAGCAGTTCGGGGGGGCGATCCGCTGAAGCTTTCTTT
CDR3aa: CASSSGGRSAEAFF

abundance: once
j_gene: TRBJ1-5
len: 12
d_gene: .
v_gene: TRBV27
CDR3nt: TGTGCCAGCGGTGAAGGGGTTAAGCCCCAGCATTTT
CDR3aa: CASGEGVKPQHF

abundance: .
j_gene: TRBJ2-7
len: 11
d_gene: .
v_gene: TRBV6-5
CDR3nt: TGTGCCAGCCACTACGCGACCGAGCAGTACTTC
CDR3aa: CASHYATEQYF

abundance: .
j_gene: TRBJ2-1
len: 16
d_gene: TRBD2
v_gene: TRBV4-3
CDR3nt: TGCGCCAGCAGCCCCGGGACTAGCTTATCCTACAATGAGCAGTTCTTC
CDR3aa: CASSPGTSLSYNEQFF

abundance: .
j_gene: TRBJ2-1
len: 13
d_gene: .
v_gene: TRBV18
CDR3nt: TGTGCCAGCTCATCATCCCAGGGTACTGAGCAGTTCTTC
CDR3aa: CASSSSQGTEQFF

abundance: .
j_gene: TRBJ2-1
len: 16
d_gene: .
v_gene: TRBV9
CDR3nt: TGTGCCAGCAGCGCACTACGGGAGTCCCGGGTCAATGAGCAGTTCTTC
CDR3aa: CASSALRESRVNEQFF

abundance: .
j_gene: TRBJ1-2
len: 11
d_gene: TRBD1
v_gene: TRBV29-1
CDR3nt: TGCAGCATTGGGACAGACTATGGCTACACCTTC
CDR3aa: CSIGTDYGYTF

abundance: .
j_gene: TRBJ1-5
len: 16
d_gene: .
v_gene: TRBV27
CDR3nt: TGTGCCAGCATCTCTAAGGACAGAAGGAGCAATCAGCCCCAGCATTTT
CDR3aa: CASISKDRRSNQPQHF

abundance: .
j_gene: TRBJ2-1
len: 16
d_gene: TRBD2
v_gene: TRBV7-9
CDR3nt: TGTGCCAGCAGTCCGACCCGGGAGGGCCCAAGGTGGGAGCAGTTCTTC
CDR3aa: CASSPTREGPRWEQFF

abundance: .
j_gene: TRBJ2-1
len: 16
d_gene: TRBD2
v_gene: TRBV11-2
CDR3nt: TGTGCCAGCAGCAACTCACTAGCGGTTCCCTACAATGAGCAGTTCTTC
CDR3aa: CASSNSLAVPYNEQFF

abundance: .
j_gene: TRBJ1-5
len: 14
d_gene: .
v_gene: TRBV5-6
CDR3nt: TGTGCCAGCAGCTTACAGGGAGCAAATCAGCCCCAGCATTTT
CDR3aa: CASSLQGANQPQHF

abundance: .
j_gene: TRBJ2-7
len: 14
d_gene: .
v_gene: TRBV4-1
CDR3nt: TGCGCCAGCAGCGAAAGCTCAATCTCCTACGAGCAGTACTTC
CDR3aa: CASSESSISYEQYF

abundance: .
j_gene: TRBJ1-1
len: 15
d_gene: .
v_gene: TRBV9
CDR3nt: TGTGCCAGCAGCGGTGCAGGGTCACCATACACTGAAGCTTTCTTT
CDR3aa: CASSGAGSPYTEAFF

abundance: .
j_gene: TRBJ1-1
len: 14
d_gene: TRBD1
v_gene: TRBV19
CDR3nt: TGTGCCAGTAGGGGGACAGGGGAGGCCGCTGAAGCTTTCTTT
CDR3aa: CASRGTGEAAEAFF

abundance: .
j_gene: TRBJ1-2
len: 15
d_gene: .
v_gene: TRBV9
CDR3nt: TGTGCCAGCAGCGTCAACTTGCAGGGACATCCCGCCTACACCTTC
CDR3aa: CASSVNLQGHPAYTF

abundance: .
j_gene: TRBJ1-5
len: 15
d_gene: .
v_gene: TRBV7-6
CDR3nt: TGTGCCAGCAGCTTACTAAGCGGGGAGGGGCAGCCCCAGCATTTT
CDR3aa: CASSLLSGEGQPQHF

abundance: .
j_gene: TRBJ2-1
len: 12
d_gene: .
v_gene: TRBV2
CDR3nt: TGTGCCAGGAAGGGTCCAACAGGGGAGCAGTTCTTC
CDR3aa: CARKGPTGEQFF

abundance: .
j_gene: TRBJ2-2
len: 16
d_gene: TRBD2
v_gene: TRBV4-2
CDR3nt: TGTGCCAGCAGACCAAATTTAGCGGGAGCCGACGGGGAGCTGTTTTTT
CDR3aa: CASRPNLAGADGELFF

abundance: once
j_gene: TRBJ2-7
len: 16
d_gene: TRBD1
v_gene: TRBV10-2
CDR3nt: TGCGCCAGTAGAGCCACCCGGGACAGGGCTGTTTACGAGCAGTACTTC
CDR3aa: CASRATRDRAVYEQYF

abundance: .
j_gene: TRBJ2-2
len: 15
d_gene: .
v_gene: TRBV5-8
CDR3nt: TGTGCCAGCAGCTTGGGCCAGGCCTTCACCGGGGAGCTGTTTTTT
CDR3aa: CASSLGQAFTGELFF

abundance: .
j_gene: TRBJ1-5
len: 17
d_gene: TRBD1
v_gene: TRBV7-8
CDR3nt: TGTGCCAGCAGCGGACGAACTGGGACAGGGGGCAGTCAGCCCCAGCATTTT
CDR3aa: CASSGRTGTGGSQPQHF

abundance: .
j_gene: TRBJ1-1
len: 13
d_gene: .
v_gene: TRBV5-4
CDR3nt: TGTGCCAGCAGCAATGTCCAGAACACTGAAGCTTTCTTT
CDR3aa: CASSNVQNTEAFF

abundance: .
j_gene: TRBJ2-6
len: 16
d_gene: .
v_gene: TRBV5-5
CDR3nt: TGTGCCAGCAGCTTGGTAGAGCTATCTGGGGCCAACGTCCTGACTTTC
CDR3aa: CASSLVELSGANVLTF